This entry lists 3 T cell receptor beta chains sequenced from one sample in a study of human T cells and chemical hapten exposure (dated by TCRdb to the early 2020s). The library was prepared using RACE. The listed sequencing device is NextSeq 500. Using fastp at Q25 and MiXCR, TCRdb reprocessed the public reads and kept productive beta chains. Here each entry gathers all rows of one CDR3 protein and keeps the most common genes and DNA. Present in this sample are 380,000 or so distinct CDR3 sequences, around 5% of which were seen just once. 2% to 2.5% of the sample belongs to the ten largest clones. The sample's time point, from its label and the paper: patch test 1, 2 weeks after DPC sensitization. This specimen's treatment or condition label, per the study, means: therapeutic diphenylcyclopropenone sensitization with weekly scalp DPC. The source was whole blood, collected in connection with sensitization to the hapten diphenylcyclopropenone (DPC). The receptors come from a woman between 50 and 59 years old with alopecia areata. Some clones in this sample may be carry-over from other donors' samples.

In its sample, this clonotype was seen many times. The chain couples TRBV12-3 or TRBV12-4 to TRBJ1-2, with D unclear. V was cut by 7 bases and J by 0 bases, with 12 bases left in between. This CDR3 has 14 residues. CDR3 sequence: CASTWEVTNYGYTF. The CDR3 DNA is TGTGCCAGCACCTGGGAGGTAACTAACTATGGCTACACCTTC.

This clonotype has at least ten counts. Germline and junction disagree at one end, which may indicate a read error. The rearrangement uses TRBV28 and TRBJ2-7; D not certain. CDR1 is MDHEN, CDR2 SYDVKM, per germline. The CDR3 length is 13 residues. CDR3 sequence (DNA): TGTGCCAGCAGTTTCTTGGACGGACCCGCCGTTTTTTTC. This codes for CASSFLDGPAVFF.

Many counts were recorded for this clonotype. The V and J genes are TRBV20-1 and TRBJ2-7, with 8 positions matching TRBD2. Per germline, CDR1 DFQATT and CDR2 SNEGSKA (reference sequence). V lost 2 bases, J lost 7 bases, and 7 bases stayed unmatched. The CDR3 contains 13 residues. Here the CDR3 reads CSARKWPGGEQYF. CDR3 coding DNA: TGCAGTGCTAGAAAGTGGCCGGGAGGGGAGCAGTACTTC.